A single T cell receptor beta chain is shown here with its context. The sample comes from a study of shared clonotypes between healthy human individuals. The CDR3 contains 13 residues. After removal of 6 bases from V and 4 bases from J, the junction contained 7 bases not matched to a gene. Germline V lookup: CDR1 SQVTM, CDR2 ANQGSEA. About 84 million PBMCs supplied genomic DNA for unsorted samples. Once extracted for a subset, genomic DNA was divided evenly among several immunoSEQ plates. Ten immunoSEQ deep assay plates were used to sequence the DNA of unsorted PBMCs. Repertoires were generated with immunoSEQ multiplex PCR, while TCRdb's copy carries only in-frame clones and drops some. The repertoire has approximately 470,000 clones, around 73% of them found once; the top ten carry approximately 12%.

Source material: PBMCs. The clonotype comes from a middle-aged woman in good health. Some clones in this sample may be carry-over from other donors' samples. The V and J genes are TRBV29-1 and TRBJ2-7, with 9 bases lining up with TRBD1. The CDR3 sequence: CSVNLGQGYEQYF. The CDR3 coding sequence is TGCAGCGTGAACTTGGGACAGGGATACGAGCAGTACTTC.